These 6 T cell receptor beta chains were sequenced from one sample in a study of human T cells and chemical hapten exposure. It was unfractionated whole blood from which total RNA was extracted. TCRdb fed the 5' RACE reads into MiXCR, producing one record per CDR3 protein. The profile covers about 140,000 distinct CDR3 sequences, with around 4.4% appearing a single time and 1.3% to 1.5% taken by the ten largest. These receptors were taken from a female donor in good health.

This sequence joins TRBV5-4 and TRBJ1-6; the D gene is possibly TRBD1 (6 bases). V dropped 1 base and J dropped 9 bases, with 11 bases sitting between them. The CDR3 has 14 amino acids. Germline V lookup: CDR1 SGHNT, CDR2 YYREEE (reference sequence). The CDR3 region is CASSLKQGSSPLHF. The CDR3 region has the DNA TGTGCCAGCAGCTTGAAACAGGGTTCTTCACCCCTCCACTTT.

This chain links TRBV11-3 with TRBJ1-3, with D unresolved. Germline loops: CDR1 SGHNT, CDR2 YENEEA. The CDR3 extends over 16 amino acids. The V gene lost 0 bases and the J gene lost 0 bases, with 9 bases spanning the gap. DNA for the CDR3: TGTGCCAGCAGCTTAGATGGTTCAAACTCTGGAAACACCATATATTTT. It codes for CASSLDGSNSGNTIYF.

This clonotype has a count of ten or more. This chain links TRBV11-1 with TRBJ2-3, with 8 positions matching TRBD2. Germline V CDR1 and CDR2: SGHAT, FQDESV (reference sequence). Trimming cost V 3 bases and J 3 bases; bases outside gene matches: 5. This CDR3 is built from 15 residues. The CDR3 is CASSFAAGGTDTQYF. CDR3 bases: TGTGCCAGCAGCTTCGCGGCGGGGGGAACAGATACGCAGTATTTT.

This clonotype was detected a few times. The chain carries TRBV5-6 and TRBJ1-2, with D possibly TRBD1 on 5 matching bases. This CDR3 has 13 residues. From germline, CDR1 is SGHDT and CDR2 YYEEEE. The ends were cut back, 2 bases at V and 4 bases at J, with 9 bases in the middle. This CDR3 reads CASSFAGSYGYTF. The DNA for the CDR3 is TGTGCCAGCAGCTTTGCAGGGAGCTATGGCTACACCTTC. Complete variable domain (other parts from reference TRBV5-6 and TRBJ1-2): DAGVTQSPTHLIKTRGQQVTLRCSPKSGHDTVSWYQQALGQGPQFIFQYYEEEERQRGNFPDRFSGHQFPNYSSELNVNALLLGDSALYLCASSFAGSYGYTFGSGTRLTVV.

This clonotype was seen a few times. V and J are TRBV20-1 and TRBJ2-1; 7 bases fit TRBD1. After removal of 6 bases from V and 0 bases from J, the junction contained 5 bases not matched to a gene. Germline lookup yields CDR1 DFQATT and CDR2 SNEGSKA (reference sequence). The CDR3 spans 14 residues. CDR3 residues: CSAPGGNSYNEQFF. The CDR3 nucleotides read TGCAGTGCCCCAGGGGGTAACTCCTACAATGAGCAGTTCTTC.

This clonotype was seen many times. The V gene is TRBV11-2, the J gene TRBJ2-5, with D hard to call. Trimming removed 1 base from V and 1 base from J, with 7 bases in between. The CDR3 is 14 amino acids. Germline-derived CDR1 and CDR2 are SGHAT and FQNNGV. The CDR3, as DNA: TGTGCCAGCAGCTTAGGCGTCTTCCAAGAGACCCAGTACTTC. It yields the protein CASSLGVFQETQYF.